This T cell receptor (beta chain) stems from a study of Ad26.COV2.S vaccination and SARS-CoV-2 variants. CDR1 GTSNPN and CDR2 SVGIG come from the germline V gene (reference sequence). V lost 2 bases to trimming and J lost 4 bases, with 7 bases between them. The CDR3 sequence is 12 residues long. The treatment was: 15 to 20 received Ad26.COV2.S at low or high dose, single or two shots; a few received placebo; per-sample allocation not given. Sampling occurred on day 63 after the first vaccine or placebo injection. Measured with immunoSEQ multiplex PCR; TCRdb has only the in-frame clones, and not every one. Here the sample spans roughly 300,000 clones, about 85% being singletons.

The TCR originated in a person aged 18 to 65 who received the Ad26.COV2.S COVID-19 vaccine or a placebo. The chain combines TRBV30 with TRBJ2-3; weak D call: TRBD2 (6 bases). The sample was peripheral blood, taken in a trial of Ad26.COV2.S vaccine versus placebo. CDR3 in amino acids: CAWSLAPDTQYF. The CDR3 DNA is TGTGCCTGGAGTCTAGCGCCAGATACGCAGTATTTT.